The 24 T cell receptor beta chains below all came from one sample that was sequenced in a study of CD8 T cells in ankylosing spondylitis. Each CDR3 protein gets one entry after TCRdb re-called the 5' RACE reads with MiXCR. The sample contains 400,000 to 450,000 distinct CDR3 sequences, about a sixth of which appear only once. Study-level findings and limits: In ankylosing spondylitis blood, a motif of eight highly homologous TCR beta variants appeared characteristic.

No antigen is known for these receptors. Sequencing was performed on blood, either unsorted or a sorted T cell fraction (not recorded which). All receptors derive from a male donor with ankylosing spondylitis.

This clonotype came up a few times. Here the CDR3 DNA reads TGTGCCAGCAGCTTGGACGGGACTTATAGCAATCAGCCCCAGCATTTT. It yields the protein CASSLDGTYSNQPQHF. This rearrangement joins TRBV5-5 to TRBJ1-5; TRBD1 might be the D (5 bases). Trimming took 0 bases from V and 0 from J, leaving 10 bases between them. Per the germline V gene, CDR1 is SGHKS and CDR2 is YYEKEE (reference sequence). The CDR3 is 16 residues long.

The V call is TRBV12-3 or TRBV12-4, the J call TRBJ2-1; D unclear. Trimming removed 6 bases at V and 3 bases at J, with 9 bases between. The CDR3 sequence is 13 residues long. The DNA of the CDR3 is TGTGCCAGCAGCCGCGAGATCTACAATGAGCAGTTCTTC. It specifies CASSREIYNEQFF.

This clonotype was picked up many times. The V gene is TRBV5-1, the J gene TRBJ2-2; D not resolved. The CDR3 has 15 residues. CDR1 SGHRS and CDR2 YFSETQ come from the germline V gene. V gave up 0 bases and J gave up 4 bases, with 10 bases separating them. The CDR3 DNA reads TGCGCCAGCAGCTTGGGGCAGCTTGGCACCGGGGAGCTGTTTTTT. It yields the protein CASSLGQLGTGELFF.

The V and J genes are TRBV6-5 and TRBJ2-7; D possibly corresponds to TRBD2 (6 bases). V lost 4 bases, J lost 7 bases, and 17 bases lay in between. The CDR3 loop spans 14 amino acids. From germline, CDR1 is MNHEY and CDR2 SVGAGI. CDR3 amino acids: CASSWGLEVKEQYF. The CDR3 DNA reads TGTGCCAGCAGTTGGGGACTCGAGGTGAAGGAGCAGTACTTC.

This clonotype occurred a few times. The chain recombines TRBV7-9 with TRBJ1-3; D call uncertain. There are 15 residues in the CDR3. The V gene's germline CDR1 is SEHNR and CDR2 FQNEAQ (reference sequence). Trimming took off 1 base at V and 0 bases at J, with 7 bases between the two ends. This CDR3 reads CASSLVGASGNTIYF. CDR3 DNA sequence: TGTGCCAGCAGCTTAGTAGGAGCCTCTGGAAACACCATATATTTT.

This clonotype was counted a few times. The chain is built from TRBV6-1 and TRBJ1-2, with 7 bases aligning to TRBD1. The CDR3 has 14 amino acids. The germline V gene has CDR1 MNHNS and CDR2 SASEGT. Trimming at V came to 2 bases and at J to 4 bases, leaving 4 bases not matched to a gene. CDR3 protein: CASSEQGVRYGYTF. In DNA, the CDR3 is TGTGCCAGCAGTGAACAGGGGGTCCGCTATGGCTACACCTTC.

The chain couples TRBV9 to TRBJ2-1; TRBD2 aligns across 7 bases. After removal of 0 bases from V and 7 bases from J, the junction contained 16 bases not matched to a gene. Germline V gene lookup returns CDR1 SGDLS and CDR2 YYNGEE. The CDR3 is made up of 18 amino acids. The CDR3 DNA reads as TGTGCCAGCAGCGTAGAGCCCTATGAGCGGGGACCCGGTAATGAGCAGTTCTTC. Its protein product is CASSVEPYERGPGNEQFF.

The CDR3 protein is CSASGGRYEQYF. DNA for the CDR3: TGCAGTGCTAGCGGGGGGAGGTACGAGCAGTACTTC. V is TRBV20-1 and J is TRBJ2-7, with TRBD2 matching 7 bases. Trimming took 3 bases from V and 4 from J; bases not matched to a gene: 3. The germline V gene encodes CDR1 DFQATT and CDR2 SNEGSKA (reference sequence). This CDR3 has 12 amino acids.

The chain couples TRBV3-1 to TRBJ2-5, with 7 bases identical to TRBD1. CDR3 size: 14 residues. V lost 3 bases and J lost 4; bases outside the gene matches: 5. CDR1 and CDR2 (germline): LGHDT, YNNKEL (reference sequence). Here the CDR3 DNA reads TGTGCCAGCAGCCACCAGGACAGGAGAGAGACCCAGTACTTC. This codes for CASSHQDRRETQYF.

This clonotype was seen ten or more times. The chain is built from TRBV12-3 or TRBV12-4 and TRBJ2-2, with D tentatively TRBD1 (5 bases). There are 14 residues in the CDR3. V was cut by 7 bases and J by 2 bases, with 11 bases left in between. CDR3 bases: TGTGCCAGCACCTGGGGCCGTAACACCGGGGAGCTGTTTTTT. This translates into CASTWGRNTGELFF.

This clonotype was seen many times. This sequence joins TRBV5-1 and TRBJ1-2; D possibly corresponds to TRBD1 (6 bases). This CDR3 spans 13 amino acids. The ends were cut back, 4 bases at V and 1 base at J, with 8 bases in the middle. Per germline, CDR1 SGHRS and CDR2 YFSETQ. The CDR3 DNA sequence: TGCGCCAGCAGCCGGACAGATAACTATGGCTACACCTTC. It codes for CASSRTDNYGYTF.

This clonotype was seen only a few times. The rearrangement links TRBV5-1 to TRBJ1-1; unclear D gene. CDR1 and CDR2 (germline): SGHRS, YFSETQ. The ends were cut back, 6 bases at V and 0 bases at J, with 9 bases in the middle. The CDR3 loop spans 13 amino acids. CDR3 sequence reads: CASTEGLNTEAFF. For the CDR3, the DNA is TGCGCCAGCACGGAGGGATTGAACACTGAAGCTTTCTTT.

This clonotype occurred many times. The V and J genes are TRBV7-9 and TRBJ2-5; 7 bases agree with TRBD1. J lost 3 bases, V lost 4 bases, and 11 bases had no gene match. The CDR3 covers 16 residues. Germline V gene sequence: CDR1 SEHNR, CDR2 FQNEAQ (reference sequence). The CDR3: CASSSYLGTDKETQYF. CDR3 DNA sequence: TGTGCCAGCAGCTCGTACCTCGGGACAGATAAAGAGACCCAGTACTTC.

This clonotype was observed a few times. V gene TRBV12-3 or TRBV12-4 combines with J gene TRBJ2-3; 8 nucleotides align to TRBD1. The trim removed 6 bases at V and 2 bases at J, leaving 10 bases unmatched. The CDR3 runs 16 residues. CDR3 protein: CASSTTTGDFTDTQYF. The CDR3 nucleotides are TGTGCCAGCAGCACTACGACAGGGGACTTCACAGATACGCAGTATTTT.

This clonotype was counted a few times. The V and J genes are TRBV6-5 and TRBJ2-2, with 9 nucleotides matching TRBD2. J gave up 6 bases and V 2 bases, and 10 bases lay outside the gene matches. CDR3 size: 17 residues. The germline V gene has CDR1 MNHEY and CDR2 SVGAGI. CDR3 nucleotide sequence: TGTGCCAGCAGTTACAAGTCAGCGGGAGGACGGTCCGGGGAGCTGTTTTTT. This encodes CASSYKSAGGRSGELFF.

At least ten counts were recorded for this clonotype. As DNA, the CDR3 is TGCGCCAGCAGCTTGGCCAAGTTTTTCCGCGGGAGAGTAGCAGATACGCAGTATTTT. Encoded protein: CASSLAKFFRGRVADTQYF. The chain links TRBV5-1 to TRBJ2-3; 7 bases are a match to TRBD2. The ends lost 0 bases at V and 4 bases at J; junction bases unmatched: 17. The CDR3 totals 19 residues. Per germline, CDR1 SGHRS and CDR2 YFSETQ.

The chain has TRBV7-2 and TRBJ2-3, with 9 positions matching TRBD2. Germline values: CDR1 SGHTA, CDR2 FQGNSA. The CDR3 spans 12 residues. V dropped 5 bases and J dropped 12; count of bases not matched to a gene: 6. The CDR3: CASSPSGALQYF. The CDR3, as DNA: TGTGCCAGCAGCCCTAGCGGGGCTCTCCAGTATTTT.

This clonotype has just a few counts. V is TRBV5-8 and J is TRBJ2-5, with 7 bases identical to TRBD1. The germline V gene encodes CDR1 SGHTS and CDR2 YDEGEE. V gave up 9 bases and J gave up 4 bases; unmatched junction bases: 12. This CDR3 comprises 14 residues. The CDR3 nucleotides are TGTGCCACCCGACCTGGACAGGTCAGAGAGACCCAGTACTTC. This codes for CATRPGQVRETQYF.

The gene calls are TRBV7-2 and TRBJ2-1, with TRBD1 as a possible D gene (5 bases). CDR3 length equals 14 residues. Germline assignment: CDR1 SGHTA and CDR2 FQGNSA. V was pared by 2 bases and J by 4 bases, with 9 bases between. The CDR3 spells CASSLMTVYNEQFF. As DNA, the CDR3 is TGTGCCAGCAGCTTAATGACAGTGTACAATGAGCAGTTCTTC. Drawing the rest from reference TRBV7-2 and TRBJ2-1, the complete variable domain is GAGVSQSPSNKVTEKGKDVELRCDPISGHTALYWYRQSLGQGLEFLIYFQGNSAPDKSGLPSDRFSAERTGGSVSTLTIQRTQQEDSAVYLCASSLMTVYNEQFFGPGTRLTVL.

J is TRBJ2-7 and V is TRBV20-1; TRBD2 matches at 7 bases. Losses at the gene ends were 6 bases for V and 2 bases for J; bases not matched to a gene: 10. The CDR3 covers 14 residues. Germline CDR1 and CDR2: DFQATT and SNEGSKA (reference sequence). The CDR3 sequence: CSAIGASGTYEQYF. CDR3 sequence (DNA): TGCAGTGCCATCGGGGCTAGCGGAACCTACGAGCAGTACTTC.

This clonotype has at least ten counts. The CDR3 DNA reads as TGCGCCAGCAGCCAGGGACTCCCTAACACCGGGGAGCTGTTTTTT. The encoded protein is CASSQGLPNTGELFF. The rearrangement joins TRBV5-1 to TRBJ2-2, with D maybe TRBD2 (6 bases). V shed 4 bases and J shed 2 bases, with 12 bases lying between them. The CDR3 runs to 15 residues. Germline CDR1 SGHRS, CDR2 YFSETQ.

This clonotype was counted many times. V and J are TRBV11-2 and TRBJ2-3; tentative D call: TRBD2 (6 bases). CDR3 length: 16 residues. V lost 5 bases to trimming and J lost 1 base, with 16 bases between them. Germline-derived CDR1 and CDR2 are SGHAT and FQNNGV. The CDR3 nucleotides read TGTGCCAGCAGCCCAAGCCGGGACTGGCGCACAGATACGCAGTATTTT. It translates to CASSPSRDWRTDTQYF.

This clonotype was detected only a few times. The chain carries TRBV6-5 and TRBJ2-7; no clear D. This CDR3 is 12 amino acids long. Germline V CDR1 and CDR2: MNHEY, SVGAGI. Deletions cut 10 bases from V and 3 bases from J, with 13 bases between. The CDR3 spells CATRRGHYEQYF. The CDR3 nucleotides are TGTGCCACAAGACGAGGCCACTACGAGCAGTACTTC.

This clonotype showed up just a few times. The chain employs TRBV12-3 or TRBV12-4 and TRBJ1-2, with TRBD1 matching over 9 bases. V shed 8 bases and J 4 bases; nucleotides not matched to a gene: 14. CDR3 length: 16 residues. CDR3 protein: CASEGHSGTGSYGYTF. The CDR3, as DNA: TGTGCCAGCGAAGGCCATTCCGGGACAGGGAGCTATGGCTACACCTTC.